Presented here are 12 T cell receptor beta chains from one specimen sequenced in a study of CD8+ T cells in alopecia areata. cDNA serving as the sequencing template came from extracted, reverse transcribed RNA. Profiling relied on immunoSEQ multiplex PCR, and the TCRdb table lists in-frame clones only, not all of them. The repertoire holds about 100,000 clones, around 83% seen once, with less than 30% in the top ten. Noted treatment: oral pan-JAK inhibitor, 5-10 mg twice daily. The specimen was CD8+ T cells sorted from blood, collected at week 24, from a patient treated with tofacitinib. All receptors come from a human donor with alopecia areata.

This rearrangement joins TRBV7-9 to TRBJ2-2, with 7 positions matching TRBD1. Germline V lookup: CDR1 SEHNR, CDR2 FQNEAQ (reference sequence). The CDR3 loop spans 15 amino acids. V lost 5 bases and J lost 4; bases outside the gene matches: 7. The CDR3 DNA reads TGTGCCAGCAGCCTTACAGGGGCCGGCACCGGGGAGCTGTTTTTT. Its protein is CASSLTGAGTGELFF. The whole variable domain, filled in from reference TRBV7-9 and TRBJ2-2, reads DTGVSQNPRHKITKRGQNVTFRCDPISEHNRLYWYRQTLGQGPEFLTYFQNEAQLEKSRLLSDRFSAERPKGSFSTLEIQRTEQGDSAMYLCASSLTGAGTGELFFGEGSRLTVL.

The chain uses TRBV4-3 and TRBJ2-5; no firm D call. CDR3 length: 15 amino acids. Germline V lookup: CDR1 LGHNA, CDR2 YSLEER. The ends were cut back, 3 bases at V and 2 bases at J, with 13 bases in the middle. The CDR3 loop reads CASSQPVFGQETQYF. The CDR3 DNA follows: TGCGCCAGCAGCCAGCCGGTCTTCGGACAAGAGACCCAGTACTTC.

The CDR3 loop is CASSFGTSGTLYNEQFF. The DNA of the CDR3 is TGCGCCAGCAGCTTCGGGACTAGCGGGACCCTTTACAATGAGCAGTTCTTC. The rearrangement links TRBV5-1 to TRBJ2-1; 13 nucleotides line up with TRBD2. The CDR3 is 17 amino acids. V was pared by 2 bases and J by 4 bases, with 6 bases of the junction left unmatched. In germline, CDR1 is SGHRS, CDR2 YFSETQ.

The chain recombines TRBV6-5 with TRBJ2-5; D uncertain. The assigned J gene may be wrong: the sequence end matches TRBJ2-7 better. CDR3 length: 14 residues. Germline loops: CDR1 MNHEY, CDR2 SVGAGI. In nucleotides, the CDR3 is TGTGCCAGCAGTCCGACGGACGGCTCCTACGAGCAGTACTTC. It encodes CASSPTDGSYEQYF.

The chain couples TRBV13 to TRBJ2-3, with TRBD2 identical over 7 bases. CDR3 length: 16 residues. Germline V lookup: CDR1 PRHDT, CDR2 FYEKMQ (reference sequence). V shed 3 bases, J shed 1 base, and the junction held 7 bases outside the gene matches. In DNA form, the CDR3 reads TGTGCCAGCAGCTTGGAAAGCGGGGAGCGCACAGATACGCAGTATTTT. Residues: CASSLESGERTDTQYF.

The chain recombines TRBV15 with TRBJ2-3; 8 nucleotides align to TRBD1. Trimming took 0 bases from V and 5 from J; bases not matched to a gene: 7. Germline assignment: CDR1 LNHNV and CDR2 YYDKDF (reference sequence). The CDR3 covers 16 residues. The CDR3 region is CATSRDSSGTGDTQYF. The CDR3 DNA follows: TGTGCCACCAGCAGAGATTCATCGGGGACAGGAGATACGCAGTATTTT.

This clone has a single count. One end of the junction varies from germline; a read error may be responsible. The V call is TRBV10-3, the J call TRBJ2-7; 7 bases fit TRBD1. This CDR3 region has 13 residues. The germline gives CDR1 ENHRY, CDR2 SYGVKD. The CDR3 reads CAVRGGLAYEQYF. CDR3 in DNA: TGTGCCGTCAGAGGGGGCCTGGCTTACGAGCAGTACTTC.

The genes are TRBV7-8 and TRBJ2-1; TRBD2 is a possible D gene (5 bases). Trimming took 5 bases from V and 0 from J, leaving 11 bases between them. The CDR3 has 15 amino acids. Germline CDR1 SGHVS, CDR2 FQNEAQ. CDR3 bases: TGTGCCAGCAGCCCAGGACTCGGCTCCTACAATGAGCAGTTCTTC. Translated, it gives CASSPGLGSYNEQFF.

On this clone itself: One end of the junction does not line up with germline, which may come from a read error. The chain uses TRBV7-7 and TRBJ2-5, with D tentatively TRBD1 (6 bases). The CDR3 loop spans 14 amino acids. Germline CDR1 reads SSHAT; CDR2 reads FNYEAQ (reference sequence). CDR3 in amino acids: CASSLGPGDETQYF. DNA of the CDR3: TGTGCTAGCAGCCTGGGCCCAGGGGACGAGACCCAGTACTTC.

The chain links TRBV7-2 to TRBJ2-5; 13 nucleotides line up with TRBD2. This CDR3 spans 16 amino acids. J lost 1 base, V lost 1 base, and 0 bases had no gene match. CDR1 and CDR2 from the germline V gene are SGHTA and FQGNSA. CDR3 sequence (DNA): TGTGCCAGCAGCTTAGGACTAGCGGGGGGCCAAGAGACCCAGTACTTC. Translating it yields CASSLGLAGGQETQYF.

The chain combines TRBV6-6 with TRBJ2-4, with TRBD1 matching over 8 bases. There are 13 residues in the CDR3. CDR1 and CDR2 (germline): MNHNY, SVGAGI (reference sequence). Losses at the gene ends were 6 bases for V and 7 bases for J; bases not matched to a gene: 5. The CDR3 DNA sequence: TGTGCCAGCAGCCCGACAGGGGTGAACATTCAGTACTTC. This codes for CASSPTGVNIQYF.

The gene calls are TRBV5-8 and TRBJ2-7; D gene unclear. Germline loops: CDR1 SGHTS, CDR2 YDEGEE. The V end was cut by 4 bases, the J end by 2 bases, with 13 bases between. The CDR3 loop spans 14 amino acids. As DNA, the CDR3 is TGTGCCAGCAGCACCCGGTCCGAGGCCTACGAGCAGTACTTC. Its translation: CASSTRSEAYEQYF.